The 10 T cell receptor beta chains below all came from one sample that was sequenced in a study of blood T cell repertoires in COVID-19 (dated by TCRdb to about 2020). To prepare the library, the immunoSEQ multiplex PCR assay was applied. TCRdb re-hosts the immuneACCESS table, in-frame sequences only. Its copies lack some clones; in the studies checked, an unresolved V gene accounts for under half of them, and the cause for the rest is not known. Across this sample there are approximately 200,000 clones, with about four fifths seen only once. Roughly 1.3% of the sample is in the top ten clones. Specimen: PBMCs or T cells enriched from blood (not recorded which). The receptor set was obtained from a woman aged 40 to 55 with acute COVID-19.

V gene TRBV27 combines with J gene TRBJ1-5; 9 bases align to TRBD1. The V gene end was trimmed by 5 bases and the J gene end by 9 bases; junction bases not matched to a gene: 8. This CDR3 is 14 amino acids long. Germline V lookup: CDR1 MNHEY, CDR2 SMNVEV (reference sequence). The CDR3 DNA follows: TGTGCCAGCAGTCCGCGGACAGGGGCCGGGCCCCAGCATTTT. Translated: CASSPRTGAGPQHF.

The rearrangement uses TRBV13 and TRBJ2-1, with D maybe TRBD1 (7 bases). CDR3 length equals 14 residues. V was cut by 8 bases and J by 1 base, with 12 bases left in between. Germline CDR1 reads PRHDT; CDR2 reads FYEKMQ (reference sequence). This chain's CDR3 is CASQGEESYNEQFF. The CDR3 DNA sequence: TGTGCCAGCCAGGGGGAGGAATCCTACAATGAGCAGTTCTTC.

The chain uses TRBV3-1 (or the pseudogene TRBV3-2) and TRBJ1-3, with 7 bases identical to TRBD1. The CDR3 is 15 amino acids. Unmatched junction bases numbered 5, after V lost 4 bases and J lost 2 bases. Germline values: CDR1 LGHDT, CDR2 YNNKEL (reference sequence). CDR3 protein: CASSPEGAPGNTIYF. CDR3 nucleotide sequence: TGTGCCAGCAGCCCGGAGGGGGCGCCTGGAAACACCATATATTTT.

This chain joins TRBV30 and TRBJ1-1, with 8 bases lining up with TRBD1. J lost 5 bases, V lost 3 bases, and 5 bases had no gene match. The germline V gene encodes CDR1 GTSNPN and CDR2 SVGIG (reference sequence). The CDR3 has 13 amino acids. The CDR3 loop reads CAWREQGGTEAFF. The CDR3 region has the DNA TGTGCCTGGAGGGAACAGGGGGGAACTGAAGCTTTCTTT.

The table lists this clone with a count of one. The chain has TRBV7-9 and TRBJ1-2, with a weak D call TRBD1 (6 bases). CDR1 SEHNR and CDR2 FQNEAQ come from the germline V gene (reference sequence). The CDR3 is made up of 13 amino acids. V was cut by 4 bases and J by 3 bases, with 9 bases left in between. In DNA form, the CDR3 reads TGTGCCAGCAGCTCAGGGGAGCACTATGGCTACACCTTC. Translation gives CASSSGEHYGYTF.

The chain combines TRBV28 with TRBJ2-7; 10 bases match TRBD1. Germline CDR1 reads MDHEN; CDR2 reads SYDVKM. The length of the CDR3 is 19 residues. With V trimmed by 2 bases and J by 7 bases, 20 bases remained unmatched. The CDR3 DNA follows: TGTGCCAGCAGTTTACCTCCGGGACAGGGGTTCCCGGGAAAGGGGGAGCAGTACTTC. Its translation: CASSLPPGQGFPGKGEQYF.

The chain uses TRBV19 and TRBJ2-7, with 11 positions matching TRBD1. The J segment lost 7 bases and the V segment lost 4 bases, leaving 9 bases of the junction unmatched. This CDR3 is 15 amino acids long. The germline gives CDR1 LNHDA, CDR2 SQIVND (reference sequence). The DNA of the CDR3 is TGTGCCAGTAGTAAAAACCCCGGGACAGGGGGGGAGCAGTACTTC. Protein: CASSKNPGTGGEQYF.

This clone is a singleton in its sample. This chain uses TRBV28 with TRBJ1-2; D gene ambiguous. The length of the CDR3 is 21 residues. The V gene's germline CDR1 is MDHEN and CDR2 SYDVKM. V lost 2 bases, J lost 1 base, and 29 bases lay in between. This CDR3 is CASSLPRSNADHPRLNYGYTF. CDR3 coding DNA: TGTGCCAGCAGTTTACCGCGGTCGAACGCCGATCACCCCCGACTTAACTATGGCTACACCTTC.

This chain joins TRBV24-1 and TRBJ2-3, with 10 bases fitting TRBD1. Germline V CDR1 and CDR2: KGHDR, SFDVKD. The CDR3 length is 17 residues. The V gene end was trimmed by 4 bases and the J gene end by 3 bases; junction bases not matched to a gene: 9. CDR3: CATSDPRDRGGTDTQYF. The CDR3 DNA is TGTGCCACCAGTGACCCCCGGGACAGGGGTGGGACAGATACGCAGTATTTT.

The DNA of the CDR3 is TGTGCCAGCAGCCAAGGCAGGGCCTATGGCTACACCTTC. Translating it yields CASSQGRAYGYTF. This chain uses TRBV14 with TRBJ1-2; TRBD1 might be the D (5 bases). Trimming left V 1 base short and J 4 bases short, with 7 bases between. The germline V gene has CDR1 SGHDN and CDR2 FVKESK. The CDR3 extends over 13 amino acids.